Following are 27 T cell receptor beta chains from one sample sequenced in a study of shared clonotypes between healthy human individuals (dated by TCRdb to about 2020). The method was the immunoSEQ multiplex PCR assay. TCRdb carries this immuneACCESS record with in-frame sequences only. Its versions omit some clonotypes, under half of them owing to an unresolved V gene in the studies checked, with the rest unexplained. The sample table records just over 2,000,000 clones; approximately 95% of these occur just once. Roughly 1% of the sample is held by the ten biggest clonotypes. CD8 naive samples consisted of CD45RO-negative cells that were positively selected for CCR7, yielding a CD45RA+CCR7+ population without TemRA cells. The source material was naive CD8+ T cells sorted from blood. The sample's cell subset or site label is to be understood as: CD45RA+CCR7+. These receptors were collected from a man aged 18 to 29 in good health.

The chain couples TRBV6-6 to TRBJ2-1, with D perhaps matching TRBD2 (5 bases). From germline, CDR1 is MNHNY and CDR2 SVGAGI (reference sequence). The CDR3 contains 15 residues. Trimming pared 6 bases from V and 0 bases from J, leaving 12 bases between. CDR3 sequence (DNA): TGTGCCAGCAGGGATAGCGCAAACTCCTACAATGAGCAGTTCTTC. It translates to CASRDSANSYNEQFF.

The chain uses TRBV9 and TRBJ2-1; 8 bases agree with TRBD2. The CDR3 consists of 14 residues. Losses at the gene ends were 2 bases for V and 8 bases for J; bases not matched to a gene: 6. CDR1 is SGDLS and CDR2 is YYNGEE in the germline V gene. The CDR3, as DNA: TGTGCCAGCAGCGTTGGGGCTAGCGGGCATGAGCAGTTCTTC. It codes for CASSVGASGHEQFF.

The chain couples TRBV14 to TRBJ2-2, with D possibly called TRBD1 or TRBD2 (5 bases each). This CDR3 region has 15 residues. Germline CDR1 and CDR2: SGHDN and FVKESK. The V and J ends lost 4 bases and 9 bases respectively, with 18 bases between them. CDR3 sequence (DNA): TGTGCCAGCAGCCGACGAACTTATGGGGACCGGGAGCTGTTTTTT. It translates to CASSRRTYGDRELFF.

The V gene is TRBV13, the J gene TRBJ1-1; D perhaps matches TRBD1 (5 bases). V was shortened by 0 bases and J by 4 bases, with 12 bases between the two germline ends. Germline lookup yields CDR1 PRHDT and CDR2 FYEKMQ (reference sequence). This CDR3 contains 15 residues. CDR3 amino acids: CASSLGRASGTEAFF. CDR3 DNA sequence: TGTGCCAGCAGCTTAGGCAGGGCTTCAGGCACTGAAGCTTTCTTT. Using reference TRBV13 and TRBJ1-1 for the parts outside the CDR3, the full variable domain is AAGVIQSPRHLIKEKRETATLKCYPIPRHDTVYWYQQGPGQDPQFLISFYEKMQSDKGSIPDRFSAQQFSDYHSELNMSSLELGDSALYFCASSLGRASGTEAFFGQGTRLTVV.

The CDR3 DNA reads TGCGCCAGCAGCTTGGATGGGACGGGGCTCGAGCAGTACTTC. Amino acid sequence: CASSLDGTGLEQYF. V is TRBV5-1 and J is TRBJ2-7, with D perhaps being TRBD1 or TRBD2 (5 bases each). The CDR3 totals 14 residues. Trimming removed 0 bases from V and 6 bases from J, with 13 bases in between. CDR1 is SGHRS, CDR2 YFSETQ, per germline.

The genes are TRBV7-9 and TRBJ2-3; 11 positions match TRBD2. CDR1 and CDR2 from the germline V gene are SEHNR and FQNEAQ (reference sequence). The V and J ends lost 7 bases and 3 bases, in that order; junction bases with no gene match: 6. This CDR3 has 15 amino acids. The chain's CDR3 is CASTFIAGGTDTQYF. CDR3 nucleotides: TGTGCCAGCACCTTCATAGCGGGGGGGACAGATACGCAGTATTTT.

This clone is a singleton in its sample. The V call is TRBV13, the J call TRBJ2-2; TRBD1 matches 8 bases. The CDR3 contains 16 residues. CDR1 is PRHDT, CDR2 FYEKMQ, per germline (reference sequence). V shed 2 bases and J 4 bases; nucleotides not matched to a gene: 6. As DNA, the CDR3 is TGTGCCAGCAGCTTACGGACAGGGATGGCCACCGGGGAGCTGTTTTTT. It yields the protein CASSLRTGMATGELFF.

This clone was recorded once. The chain carries TRBV5-4 and TRBJ2-5; D possibly corresponds to TRBD1 (5 bases). The end of the DNA aligns better with TRBJ2-7, so the J call may be wrong. The germline gives CDR1 SGHNT, CDR2 YYREEE (reference sequence). This CDR3 region has 17 residues. The CDR3 loop is CASSSISPKGPFYEQYF. The DNA for the CDR3 is TGTGCCAGCAGCTCAATTTCCCCGAAGGGGCCCTTCTACGAGCAGTACTTC.

The rearrangement links TRBV4-2 to TRBJ2-5; 11 bases line up with TRBD2. Germline loops: CDR1 LGHNA, CDR2 YNFKEQ. With 4 bases clipped from V and 9 bases from J, the junction kept 10 bases outside the gene matches. The CDR3 has 15 residues. CDR3 nucleotide sequence: TGTGCCAGCAGCCCACTAGCGGGGGACCTAGGGGCCCAGTACTTC. As protein: CASSPLAGDLGAQYF.

The chain uses TRBV7-9 and TRBJ2-2, with D possibly being TRBD1 or TRBD2 (5 bases each). Germline values: CDR1 SEHNR, CDR2 FQNEAQ (reference sequence). Trimming stripped 4 bases from V and 4 bases from J, with 16 bases between. The CDR3 is 16 residues long. The CDR3 DNA is TGTGCCAGCAGCTCGGCAACCCGGGACGGCACCGGGGAGCTGTTTTTT. Translating gives CASSSATRDGTGELFF. The whole variable domain, filled in from reference TRBV7-9 and TRBJ2-2, reads DTGVSQNPRHKITKRGQNVTFRCDPISEHNRLYWYRQTLGQGPEFLTYFQNEAQLEKSRLLSDRFSAERPKGSFSTLEIQRTEQGDSAMYLCASSSATRDGTGELFFGEGSRLTVL.

This chain's CDR3 is CAISESPSGTYEQYF. In nucleotides, the CDR3 is TGTGCCATCAGTGAGTCCCCTAGCGGCACCTACGAGCAGTACTTC. This chain links TRBV10-3 with TRBJ2-7; TRBD2 matches 7 bases. V lost 0 bases, J lost 2 bases, and 4 bases stayed unmatched. The CDR3 runs 15 residues. The germline CDR1 and CDR2 sequences are ENHRY and SYGVKD.

Notes on this clone: Other DNA variants within this sample encode the same CDR3. V is TRBV27 and J is TRBJ2-3; D uncertain. Germline V gives CDR1 MNHEY, CDR2 SMNVEV (reference sequence). The CDR3 loop spans 14 amino acids. V was shortened by 4 bases and J by 0 bases, with 8 bases between the two germline ends. CDR3 nucleotide sequence: TGTGCCAGCAGTTACACGGGTAGCACAGATACGCAGTATTTT. Amino acid sequence: CASSYTGSTDTQYF.

The V call is TRBV2, the J call TRBJ1-2; TRBD1 aligns across 9 bases. CDR1 and CDR2 from the germline V gene are SNHLY and FYNNEI. CDR3 size: 11 residues. V gave up 6 bases and J gave up 10 bases; unmatched junction bases: 3. This chain's CDR3 is CASRGTGSYTF. In DNA, the CDR3 is TGTGCCAGCAGGGGGACAGGGTCCTACACCTTC. Based on the CDR3 plus reference TRBV2 and TRBJ1-2, the full variable domain is EPEVTQTPSHQVTQMGQEVILRCVPISNHLYFYWYRQILGQKVEFLVSFYNNEISEKSEIFDDQFSVERPDGSNFTLKIRSTKLEDSAMYFCASRGTGSYTFGSGTRLTVV.

The chain is built from TRBV29-1 and TRBJ2-7; D may match TRBD1 or TRBD2 (5 bases each). Germline assignment: CDR1 SQVTM and CDR2 ANQGSEA. The length of the CDR3 is 10 residues. Trimming shortened V by 5 bases and J by 7 bases, and 9 bases separated the two germline ends. This CDR3 reads CSVSGTEQYF. For the CDR3, the DNA is TGCAGCGTTTCCGGGACGGAGCAGTACTTC.

The chain couples TRBV10-3 to TRBJ2-2; 8 bases line up with TRBD2. The V segment lost 4 bases and the J segment 4 bases; nucleotides outside the gene matches: 14. The germline V gene has CDR1 ENHRY and CDR2 SYGVKD. This CDR3 comprises 18 residues. The CDR3 spells CAISAAPGGSRATGELFF. CDR3 DNA sequence: TGTGCCATCAGTGCCGCTCCGGGGGGGAGTCGGGCCACCGGGGAGCTGTTTTTT.

The V gene is TRBV29-1, the J gene TRBJ2-5; TRBD2 matches at 13 bases. The end of the DNA is better explained by TRBJ2-7, so the J call may be wrong. The length of the CDR3 is 15 residues. Germline loops: CDR1 SQVTM, CDR2 ANQGSEA. CDR3 in amino acids: CSVEDRTSGSSEQYF. DNA of the CDR3: TGCAGCGTTGAAGATCGGACTAGCGGGAGTTCCGAGCAGTACTTC.

This rearrangement joins TRBV7-9 to TRBJ2-7; TRBD1 matches at 10 bases. The germline V gene has CDR1 SEHNR and CDR2 FQNEAQ (reference sequence). The CDR3 has 14 amino acids. Trimming took 4 bases from V and 3 from J; bases not matched to a gene: 3. CDR3 in amino acids: CASSWGQGIYEQYF. CDR3 bases: TGTGCCAGCAGCTGGGGACAGGGGATCTACGAGCAGTACTTC.

The V call is TRBV30, the J call TRBJ1-1; D unclear. Between the trimmed V and J ends, which lost 2 bases and 4 bases, there was a span of 17 bases. CDR3 length equals 15 residues. Germline assignment: CDR1 GTSNPN and CDR2 SVGIG (reference sequence). The CDR3 DNA reads as TGTGCCTGGAGTCCCGAAATAGGTTTGGGCACTGAAGCTTTCTTT. It translates to CAWSPEIGLGTEAFF. The full variable domain, in which reference TRBV30 and TRBJ1-1 provide the parts outside the CDR3, is SQTIHQWPATLVQPVGSPLSLECTVEGTSNPNLYWYRQAAGRGLQLLFYSVGIGQISSEVPQNLSASRPQDRQFILSSKKLLLSDSGFYLCAWSPEIGLGTEAFFGQGTRLTVV.

V and J are TRBV7-9 and TRBJ1-2; no definite D call. The V end was cut by 5 bases, the J end by 4 bases, with 17 bases between. The germline V gene has CDR1 SEHNR and CDR2 FQNEAQ (reference sequence). This CDR3 contains 15 residues. CDR3 sequence: CASSVPDPRSYGYTF. The CDR3 DNA is TGTGCCAGCAGCGTACCGGACCCGCGGAGCTATGGCTACACCTTC.

The chain combines TRBV19 with TRBJ2-7; D remains unclear. Germline V gene sequence: CDR1 LNHDA, CDR2 SQIVND (reference sequence). The CDR3 spans 14 residues. V lost 5 bases to trimming and J lost 1 base, with 12 bases between them. This CDR3 reads CASSYTSPSYEQYF. As DNA, the CDR3 is TGTGCCAGTAGTTATACTTCTCCGTCCTACGAGCAGTACTTC.

The chain couples TRBV4-1 to TRBJ2-7; 8 nucleotides match TRBD2. The CDR3 is 15 amino acids. Trimming took 5 bases from V and 4 from J; bases not matched to a gene: 10. Germline V CDR1 and CDR2: MGHRA, YSYEKL. The CDR3 DNA reads as TGCGCCAGCAGCGAGGGGACTAGGCGAGAATACGAGCAGTACTTC. It translates to CASSEGTRREYEQYF.

The chain joins TRBV7-9 to TRBJ1-3, with 7 nucleotides matching TRBD1. Trimming at V came to 5 bases and at J to 3 bases, leaving 7 bases not matched to a gene. The CDR3 runs 15 residues. CDR1 is SEHNR, CDR2 FQNEAQ, per germline (reference sequence). CDR3 sequence: CASSPEGQIGNTIYF. CDR3 bases: TGTGCCAGCAGCCCAGAGGGACAGATTGGAAACACCATATATTTT.

V is TRBV6-1 and J is TRBJ2-7; D remains unclear. V lost 6 bases, J lost 3 bases, and 9 bases lay in between. The germline V gene has CDR1 MNHNS and CDR2 SASEGT. The CDR3 consists of 12 residues. The CDR3 protein is CASSTSDYEQYF. The CDR3 coding sequence is TGTGCCAGCAGCACCTCGGACTACGAGCAGTACTTC.

The chain has TRBV2 and TRBJ2-5; 7 nucleotides match TRBD1. Trimming removed 3 bases from V and 0 bases from J; junction bases left unmatched: 16. CDR1 is SNHLY and CDR2 is FYNNEI in the germline V gene. The CDR3 sequence is 19 residues long. CDR3 residues: CASSDKGAEPDPYQETQYF. The CDR3 DNA is TGTGCCAGCAGTGATAAGGGGGCAGAGCCCGATCCGTACCAAGAGACCCAGTACTTC.

On this clone itself: Its ends do not fully match the called genes, so a read error is possible. The J gene is TRBJ1-1, the V gene TRBV25-1; a possible D gene is TRBD1 (6 bases). The CDR3 covers 11 residues. The germline V gene encodes CDR1 MGHDK and CDR2 SYGVNS. CDR3 sequence reads: CASSGGGVLNW. CDR3 DNA: TGTGCCAGCAGTGGAGGGGGGGTGTTGAATTGG.

The chain joins TRBV27 to TRBJ2-1; the match to TRBD1 covers 8 bases. The J segment lost 3 bases and the V segment lost 2 bases, leaving 3 bases of the junction unmatched. Germline values: CDR1 MNHEY, CDR2 SMNVEV (reference sequence). The CDR3 spans 15 residues. The CDR3 DNA is TGTGCCAGCAGTTTAGGACAGGGAAACTACAATGAGCAGTTCTTC. Amino acid sequence: CASSLGQGNYNEQFF.

This clone was picked up one time. This chain uses TRBV29-1 with TRBJ2-7; 7 nucleotides align to TRBD1. Germline CDR1 and CDR2: SQVTM and ANQGSEA. With V trimmed by 4 bases and J by 2 bases, 5 bases remained unmatched. The CDR3 spans 13 residues. DNA for the CDR3: TGCAGCGTTGCCGGGACAGATGCCTACGAGCAGTACTTC. Translated, it gives CSVAGTDAYEQYF.